This paragraph reports one TCR beta chain. As yet, its antigen is unknown. This entry is derived from a study of blood T cells in healthy people across ages. Overall study findings and caveats: Long-lived donors carried more naive CD4+ cells and greater diversity than aged donors.

The trim removed 1 base at V and 1 base at J, leaving 7 bases unmatched. The CDR3 is made up of 17 amino acids. Germline CDR1 SGDLS, CDR2 YYNGEE. It was with a sample-barcoded 5' primer and a J-beta primer mix that a second PCR of roughly 6 to 12 cycles was run. Unique molecular identifiers of 12 random nucleotides labeled each cDNA. TCRdb recomputed calls from the 5' RACE reads with MiXCR, one row per CDR3 protein. This sample has 1.2 million to 1.5 million distinct CDR3 sequences, with approximately 42% found just once. Donors were systemically healthy Caucasian individuals from Russia aged roughly 6 to 100 years. Isolated PBMCs totaled at least 6.5 million in each sample.

The rearrangement uses TRBV9 and TRBJ2-1; TRBD2 aligns across 8 bases. Sequenced input: blood. This receptor was taken from a woman aged 18-30 years in good health. Written as DNA, the CDR3 is TGTGCCAGCAGCGTATATGAGCGGGGGCAATCCTACAATGAGCAGTTCTTC. Translation gives CASSVYERGQSYNEQFF.